A single sample is the source of the 8 T cell receptor beta chains below, sequenced in a study of T cells expressing NK-cell markers (dated by TCRdb to 2020 to 2022). The library was obtained by 5' RACE. The instrument given in TCRdb is Illumina HiSeq 2000. TCRdb reprocessed the reads, and each CDR3 protein sequence is entered once, without DNA. For this sample, the table gives 150,000 to 200,000 distinct CDR3 sequences. Around 20% of the sample goes to the ten largest clones. The sequencing input was blood T cells: a sorted CD56 or NKG2C T cell subset, CD4+ or CD8+ T cells, or bulk PBMC T cells (not recorded which). The source of these receptors is a man between 18 and 69 years old in good health.

The gene calls are TRBV5-5 and TRBJ2-7; no DNA is available, so the TRBD1 call from TCRdb remains unchecked. The length of the CDR3 is 14 residues. Germline values: CDR1 SGHKS, CDR2 YYEKEE (reference sequence). The CDR3 sequence: CASSVGQGADEQYF.

This chain links TRBV7-9 with TRBJ2-1. Germline assignment: CDR1 SEHNR and CDR2 FQNEAQ (reference sequence). This CDR3 spans 14 amino acids. The CDR3 is CASSYASLYNEQFF.

This chain joins TRBV12-3 or TRBV12-4 and TRBJ2-3; TCRdb's D gene call, TRBD2, goes unchecked for lack of DNA. This CDR3 has 15 residues. This CDR3 is CASSLWTSDTDTQYF.

The chain uses TRBV3-1 and TRBJ2-2; checking the TCRdb D call of TRBD2 is not possible without DNA. The CDR3 runs 15 residues. CDR1 is LGHDT, CDR2 YNNKEL, per germline (reference sequence). The CDR3 region is CASSLGLAVTGELFF.

CDR3 in amino acids: CASSEIRDRGYEQYF. The gene calls are TRBV2 and TRBJ2-7; absent DNA, TCRdb's TRBD1 call cannot be checked. The germline V gene encodes CDR1 SNHLY and CDR2 FYNNEI. This CDR3 is 15 amino acids long. Based on the CDR3 plus reference TRBV2 and TRBJ2-7, the full variable domain is EPEVTQTPSHQVTQMGQEVILRCVPISNHLYFYWYRQILGQKVEFLVSFYNNEISEKSEIFDDQFSVERPDGSNFTLKIRSTKLEDSAMYFCASSEIRDRGYEQYFGPGTRLTVT.

The chain uses TRBV23-1 and TRBJ1-5; TCRdb reports TRBD1, a call that lacks DNA to check it against. TRBV23-1 is treated as an ORF (open reading frame) with a function not yet certain. The CDR3 is 19 residues long. CDR3 loop: CASSQSSASSSSQNQPQHF.

The V gene is TRBV6-2 or TRBV6-3, the J gene TRBJ2-3; TCRdb's D call, TRBD2, is unchecked because there is no DNA. Germline CDR1 MNHEY, CDR2 SVGEGT. The CDR3 sequence is 16 residues long. The CDR3 sequence is CASSDGLAGVSDTQYF.

The chain carries TRBV27 and TRBJ2-1; no DNA is available, so the TRBD2 call from TCRdb remains unchecked. The CDR3 sequence is 16 residues long. Looked up from germline, CDR1 is MNHEY and CDR2 is SMNVEV (reference sequence). CDR3 region: CASRPILAGHYNEQFF.